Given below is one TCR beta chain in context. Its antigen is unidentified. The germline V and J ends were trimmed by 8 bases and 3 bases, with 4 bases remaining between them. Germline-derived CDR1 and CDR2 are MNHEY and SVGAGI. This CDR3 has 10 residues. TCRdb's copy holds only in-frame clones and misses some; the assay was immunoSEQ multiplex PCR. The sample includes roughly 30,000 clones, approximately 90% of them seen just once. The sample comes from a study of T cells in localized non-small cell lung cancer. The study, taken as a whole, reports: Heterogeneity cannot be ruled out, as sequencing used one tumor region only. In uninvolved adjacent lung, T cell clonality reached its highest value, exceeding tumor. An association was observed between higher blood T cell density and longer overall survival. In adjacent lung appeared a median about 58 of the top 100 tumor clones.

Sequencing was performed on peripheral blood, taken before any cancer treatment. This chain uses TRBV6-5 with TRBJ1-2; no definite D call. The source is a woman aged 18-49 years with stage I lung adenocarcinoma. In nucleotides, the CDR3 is TGTGCCAGCTGGGACTATGGCTACACCTTC. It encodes CASWDYGYTF.